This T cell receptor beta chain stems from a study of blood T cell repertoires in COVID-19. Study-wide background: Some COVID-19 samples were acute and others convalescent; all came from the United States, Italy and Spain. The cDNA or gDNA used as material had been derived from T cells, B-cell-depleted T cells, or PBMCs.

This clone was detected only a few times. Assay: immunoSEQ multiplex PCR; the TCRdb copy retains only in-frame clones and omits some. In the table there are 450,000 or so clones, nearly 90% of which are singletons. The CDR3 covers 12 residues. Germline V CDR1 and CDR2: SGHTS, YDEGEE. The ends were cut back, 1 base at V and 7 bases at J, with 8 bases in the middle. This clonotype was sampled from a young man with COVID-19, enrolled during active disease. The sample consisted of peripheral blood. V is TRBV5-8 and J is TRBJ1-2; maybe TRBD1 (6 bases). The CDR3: CASSLTGFGYTF. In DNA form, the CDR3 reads TGTGCCAGCAGCTTGACAGGGTTTGGCTACACCTTC.